This T cell receptor beta chain was captured by sequencing in a study of blood T cells in healthy people across ages. This clonotype was seen only once. Primers used in a second PCR of about 6 to 11 cycles were a sample-barcoded 5' primer and a J-beta primer mix. Using its own MiXCR run on the 5' RACE reads, TCRdb lists one record per CDR3 protein. The sample has around 1,600,000 distinct CDR3 sequences; less than 45% are singletons. Germline V gene sequence: CDR1 DFQATT, CDR2 SNEGSKA (reference sequence). The CDR3 loop spans 12 amino acids. This receptor was identified in a woman younger than 30 in good health. The gene calls are TRBV20-1 and TRBJ2-5, with D maybe TRBD1 (6 bases). The end of the DNA is better explained by TRBJ2-1, so the J call may be wrong. Sequences were obtained from blood. CDR3 sequence: CSAPTGQETQFF. The CDR3 region has the DNA TGCAGTGCGCCGACAGGCCAAGAGACCCAGTTCTTC.